These 16 T cell receptor beta chains came from one sample sequenced in a study of human T cells and chemical hapten exposure (TCRdb year 2021). This sample's time point label indicates: patch test 1, 2 weeks after DPC sensitization. Taken with the paper, the label for treatment or condition translates to: therapeutic diphenylcyclopropenone sensitization with weekly scalp DPC. Libraries were constructed by RACE. The sequencer listed for this sample is NextSeq 500. The public reads were quality trimmed at Q25 with fastp and then assembled into clones with MiXCR by TCRdb, keeping productive beta chains. Merged by CDR3 protein, the rows form single entries marked with the most common genes and DNA. This sample holds about 340,000 distinct CDR3 sequences; about 7% were observed only once. The ten largest clones capture 7.5% to 8.5% of the sample. The starting material was whole blood, obtained in connection with sensitization to the hapten diphenylcyclopropenone (DPC). These receptors all stem from a woman aged 18-29 years with alopecia areata. Some clones in this sample may be carry-over from other donors' samples.

There are many counts of this clonotype. This chain uses TRBV10-3 with TRBJ2-7; TRBD1 aligns across 10 bases. V was clipped by 5 bases and J by 5 bases; unmatched bases: 6. Germline-derived CDR1 and CDR2 are ENHRY and SYGVKD. The CDR3 is 14 residues long. The CDR3 loop reads CAISPRDRGHEQYF. DNA of the CDR3: TGTGCCATCAGTCCCCGGGACAGGGGCCACGAGCAGTACTTC.

This clonotype was observed many times. DNA of the CDR3: TGTGCCAGCAGTTTATACCAGGCCGGGGAGCTGTTTTTT. It specifies CASSLYQAGELFF. This chain connects TRBV27 to TRBJ2-2; D is ambiguous. The CDR3 has 13 residues. From germline, CDR1 is MNHEY and CDR2 SMNVEV (reference sequence). V dropped 1 base and J dropped 6 bases, with 6 bases sitting between them.

The chain recombines TRBV5-5 with TRBJ2-3; 7 nucleotides line up with TRBD1. The CDR3 covers 17 residues. Germline trimming cut 0 bases from V and 4 bases from J; bases unmatched to any gene: 11. Germline V gene data show CDR1 as SGHKS and CDR2 as YYEKEE (reference sequence). CDR3 sequence: CASSLEPSGGAADTQYF. CDR3 nucleotides: TGTGCCAGCAGCTTGGAGCCGTCAGGGGGTGCGGCAGATACGCAGTATTTT.

There are many counts of this clonotype. This rearrangement joins TRBV7-2 to TRBJ1-1; D uncertain. V shed 3 bases and J shed 1 base, with 9 bases lying between them. The germline gives CDR1 SGHTA, CDR2 FQGNSA. This CDR3 region has 14 residues. The CDR3 DNA reads as TGTGCCAGCAGCTTCGCGGGCCGGAACACTGAAGCTTTCTTT. This sequence encodes CASSFAGRNTEAFF.

This clonotype was seen more than once but under ten times. The rearrangement uses TRBV6-5 and TRBJ1-1; the D is unclear. Germline V gene sequence: CDR1 MNHEY, CDR2 SVGAGI. This CDR3 is 11 amino acids long. V dropped 6 bases and J dropped 6 bases, with 8 bases sitting between them. The CDR3 is CASRNQAEAFF. CDR3 coding DNA: TGTGCCAGCAGAAACCAGGCTGAAGCTTTCTTT.

Only a few counts were recorded for this clonotype. The V gene is TRBV28, the J gene TRBJ1-5, with D possibly being TRBD1 (5 bases). Germline V lookup: CDR1 MDHEN, CDR2 SYDVKM. V lost 0 bases and J lost 1, with 7 bases in between. This CDR3 has 15 residues. The CDR3 loop reads CASSLWQGSNQPQHF. CDR3 in DNA: TGTGCCAGCAGTTTATGGCAGGGCAGCAATCAGCCCCAGCATTTT.

This clonotype was recorded at least ten times. The V call is TRBV6-1, the J call TRBJ2-7; TRBD2 agrees at 10 bases. The CDR3 consists of 13 residues. V lost 7 bases and J lost 0; bases outside the gene matches: 0. Per the germline V gene, CDR1 is MNHNS and CDR2 is SASEGT. The CDR3 DNA reads as TGTGCCAGCATAGCGGGGGGCTCCTACGAGCAGTACTTC. Translation gives CASIAGGSYEQYF.

This clonotype has only a few counts. This chain joins TRBV19 and TRBJ2-1; 9 bases match TRBD2. This CDR3 contains 16 residues. V shed 3 bases and J 8 bases; nucleotides not matched to a gene: 11. Germline loops: CDR1 LNHDA, CDR2 SQIVND (reference sequence). The chain's CDR3 is CASSMGGAGGRDEQFF. The CDR3 DNA reads as TGTGCCAGTAGTATGGGTGGAGCGGGGGGTCGGGATGAGCAGTTCTTC.

This clonotype was counted many times. This chain links TRBV5-4 with TRBJ2-3, with a tentative D call TRBD2 (6 bases). From germline, CDR1 is SGHNT and CDR2 YYREEE (reference sequence). The CDR3 consists of 15 residues. Trimming removed 1 base at V and 0 bases at J, with 9 bases between. As DNA, the CDR3 is TGTGCCAGCAGCTTGATAGCGGACAGCACAGATACGCAGTATTTT. It is translated as CASSLIADSTDTQYF.

The gene calls are TRBV13 and TRBJ1-2; D unclear. The germline V and J ends were trimmed by 6 bases and 2 bases, with 13 bases remaining between them. Germline values: CDR1 PRHDT, CDR2 FYEKMQ (reference sequence). The CDR3 is 14 amino acids. The CDR3 DNA reads TGTGCCAGCAGTTTTACTGGACGGAACTATGGCTACACCTTC. Amino acids: CASSFTGRNYGYTF.

This clonotype was found many times. The rearrangement uses TRBV29-1 and TRBJ2-5; tentative D call: TRBD2 (6 bases). This CDR3 is built from 12 residues. The V gene lost 4 bases and the J gene lost 5 bases, with 11 bases spanning the gap. Germline V CDR1 and CDR2: SQVTM, ANQGSEA. CDR3 residues: CSVGGVRETQYF. CDR3 sequence (DNA): TGCAGCGTTGGGGGGGTAAGGGAGACCCAGTACTTC.

The rearrangement joins TRBV5-8 to TRBJ1-2; D is unclear. V shed 4 bases and J shed 1 base, with 11 bases lying between them. Germline CDR1 is SGHTS and CDR2 is YDEGEE. The CDR3 consists of 14 residues. The CDR3 DNA reads as TGTGCCAGCAGCGTAAAGACCATTAACTATGGCTACACCTTC. Its protein product is CASSVKTINYGYTF.

There are a few counts of this clonotype. The chain has TRBV6-2 or TRBV6-3 and TRBJ2-3; 11 bases match TRBD2. Trimming removed 7 bases from V and 4 bases from J; junction bases left unmatched: 13. CDR1 MNHEY and CDR2 SVGEGT come from the germline V gene. The CDR3 has 17 residues. CDR3 DNA: TGTGCCAGCATCGACCCCTTGACTAGCGGGGAGGCAGATACGCAGTATTTT. Encoded protein: CASIDPLTSGEADTQYF.

The chain joins TRBV7-2 to TRBJ1-1; D ambiguous. This CDR3 has 14 residues. The ends were cut back, 5 bases at V and 4 bases at J, with 14 bases in the middle. Germline CDR1 and CDR2: SGHTA and FQGNSA. CDR3 in DNA: TGTGCCAGCAGCCCAGAGGACTCTGGCACTGAAGCTTTCTTT. As protein: CASSPEDSGTEAFF.

This clonotype was seen a few times. The V gene is TRBV5-1, the J gene TRBJ2-1; 10 nucleotides match TRBD2. The CDR3 has 18 residues. Germline-derived CDR1 and CDR2 are SGHRS and YFSETQ. V shed 2 bases, J shed 9 bases, and the junction held 17 bases outside the gene matches. CDR3: CASSFIPQLAGSRGEQFF. CDR3 nucleotide sequence: TGCGCCAGCAGCTTTATTCCCCAACTAGCGGGGTCCCGGGGTGAGCAGTTCTTC. The entire variable domain, with the rest obtained from reference TRBV5-1 and TRBJ2-1, is as follows: KAGVTQTPRYLIKTRGQQVTLSCSPISGHRSVSWYQQTPGQGLQFLFEYFSETQRNKGNFPGRFSGRQFSNSRSEMNVSTLELGDSALYLCASSFIPQLAGSRGEQFFGPGTRLTVL.

The V and J genes are TRBV18 and TRBJ2-3; D gene ambiguous. Trimming took off 5 bases at V and 4 bases at J, with 10 bases between the two ends. CDR3 length equals 13 residues. In germline, CDR1 is KGHSH, CDR2 LQKENI. CDR3 nucleotides: TGTGCCAGCTCAGGAGACACGTCAGATACGCAGTATTTT. Protein: CASSGDTSDTQYF.